The 26 T cell receptor beta chains reported below all come from one sample, sequenced in a study of technical replicates of blood from a few donors. Clones were sequenced by immunoSEQ multiplex PCR, and TCRdb holds only the in-frame ones, with some missing. This table holds around 92,000 clones, approximately 94% found once. What was sequenced was T cells isolated from PBMCs. The origin of the receptors is a human donor in good health.

This clone came up a few times. This chain uses TRBV5-6 with TRBJ1-1; the D is unclear. The CDR3 is 17 residues long. V lost 1 base to trimming and J lost 0 bases, with 16 bases between them. Germline V gives CDR1 SGHDT, CDR2 YYEEEE. CDR3: CASSLWAAKSMNTEAFF. Here the CDR3 DNA reads TGTGCCAGCAGCTTGTGGGCAGCTAAGTCCATGAACACTGAAGCTTTCTTT.

The table lists this clone with a count of one. The gene calls are TRBV18 and TRBJ1-1; TRBD1 might be the D (6 bases). The ends were cut back, 3 bases at V and 6 bases at J, with 14 bases in the middle. Germline V CDR1 and CDR2: KGHSH, LQKENI. The CDR3 extends over 14 amino acids. CDR3 region: CASSPGRGRPEAFF. The CDR3 DNA sequence: TGTGCCAGCTCACCGGGCAGGGGCAGACCTGAAGCTTTCTTT.

This chain connects TRBV2 to TRBJ2-4; D ambiguous. V lost 7 bases, J lost 7 bases, and 14 bases lay in between. Germline CDR1 is SNHLY and CDR2 is FYNNEI. The CDR3 sequence is 13 residues long. CDR3 sequence (DNA): TGTGCCAGCAATGATTATAACGCGAACATTCAGTACTTC. Translating it yields CASNDYNANIQYF. Full variable domain (remainder filled in from reference TRBV2 and TRBJ2-4): EPEVTQTPSHQVTQMGQEVILRCVPISNHLYFYWYRQILGQKVEFLVSFYNNEISEKSEIFDDQFSVERPDGSNFTLKIRSTKLEDSAMYFCASNDYNANIQYFGAGTRLSVL.

The chain links TRBV29-1 to TRBJ2-2; TRBD1 aligns across 10 bases. V was pared by 6 bases and J by 6 bases, with 13 bases of the junction left unmatched. The CDR3 covers 16 residues. Germline loops: CDR1 SQVTM, CDR2 ANQGSEA. CDR3 protein: CSVAGTGAGGPGELFF. The DNA for the CDR3 is TGCAGCGTCGCCGGGACAGGGGCGGGTGGGCCCGGGGAGCTGTTTTTT.

The rearrangement joins TRBV13 to TRBJ2-2, with D perhaps matching TRBD1 (5 bases). Trimming shortened V by 5 bases and J by 1 base, and 11 bases separated the two germline ends. CDR3 size: 15 residues. In germline, CDR1 is PRHDT, CDR2 FYEKMQ (reference sequence). Here the CDR3 DNA reads TGTGCCAGCAGCGACATGGACAAGAACACCGGGGAGCTGTTTTTT. Protein product: CASSDMDKNTGELFF.

The gene calls are TRBV4-1 and TRBJ2-7; 13 nucleotides line up with TRBD2. CDR3 size: 15 residues. Germline CDR1 and CDR2: MGHRA and YSYEKL. Losses at the gene ends were 6 bases for V and 3 bases for J; bases not matched to a gene: 5. In nucleotides, the CDR3 is TGCGCCAGCAGTTACAGGACTAGCGGGAGCTACGAGCAGTACTTC. Protein sequence: CASSYRTSGSYEQYF.

The V call is TRBV6-5, the J call TRBJ1-2, with TRBD1 matching 11 bases. Germline V lookup: CDR1 MNHEY, CDR2 SVGAGI. J lost 2 bases, V lost 5 bases, and 4 bases had no gene match. The CDR3 spans 15 residues. CDR3 nucleotides: TGTGCCAGCAGTCCCGGACAGGGGGCAAACTATGGCTACACCTTC. Translation: CASSPGQGANYGYTF.

The J gene is TRBJ2-2, the V gene TRBV30; possibly TRBD2 for D (6 bases). V shed 6 bases and J shed 6 bases, with 14 bases lying between them. Germline V gives CDR1 GTSNPN, CDR2 SVGIG (reference sequence). This CDR3 has 13 amino acids. For the CDR3, the DNA is TGTGCCTGTCTGGCCGGAGGGGCCGGGGAGCTGTTTTTT. Its translation is CACLAGGAGELFF.

The gene calls are TRBV6-1 and TRBJ1-1; TRBD1 is a possible D gene (6 bases). This CDR3 contains 15 residues. Germline lookup yields CDR1 MNHNS and CDR2 SASEGT. V was pared by 6 bases and J by 1 base, with 15 bases between. The CDR3 sequence: CASSPRGQENTEAFF. The DNA for the CDR3 is TGTGCCAGCAGCCCCAGGGGACAAGAGAACACTGAAGCTTTCTTT.

CDR3 sequence: CASGLVRTGTVNTEAFF. The CDR3 nucleotides are TGTGCTAGTGGTTTGGTCCGGACCGGGACAGTGAACACTGAAGCTTTCTTT. This chain connects TRBV12-5 to TRBJ1-1, with 7 bases matching TRBD1. The CDR3 is made up of 17 amino acids. V lost 0 bases and J lost 0; bases outside the gene matches: 7. The germline CDR1 and CDR2 sequences are LGHNT and FRNRAP.

This clone was counted only a few times. This chain links TRBV6-4 with TRBJ2-2; TRBD2 matches at 12 bases. This CDR3 region has 15 residues. Germline CDR1 MRHNA, CDR2 SNTAGT. The V gene end was trimmed by 6 bases and the J gene end by 5 bases; junction bases not matched to a gene: 4. This CDR3 is CASRQTSGRTGELFF. CDR3 in DNA: TGTGCCAGCAGGCAAACTAGCGGGAGGACCGGGGAGCTGTTTTTT.

The genes are TRBV15 and TRBJ2-1; D remains unclear. Germline V gives CDR1 LNHNV, CDR2 YYDKDF (reference sequence). Between the trimmed V and J ends, which lost 9 bases and 0 bases, there was a span of 21 bases. This CDR3 has 17 residues. The CDR3 loop is CATASRGMESSYNEQFF. The CDR3 DNA follows: TGTGCCACGGCTTCGCGCGGCATGGAGAGCTCCTACAATGAGCAGTTCTTC.

The chain recombines TRBV6-5 with TRBJ2-1; unclear D gene. Germline CDR1 and CDR2: MNHEY and SVGAGI. CDR3 length equals 15 residues. The V end was cut by 3 bases, the J end by 0 bases, with 9 bases between. The CDR3 is CASSYARSSYNEQFF. The CDR3 DNA reads as TGTGCCAGCAGTTATGCCCGGAGCTCCTACAATGAGCAGTTCTTC.

The chain couples TRBV19 to TRBJ1-5; TRBD1 might be the D (5 bases). CDR1 is LNHDA and CDR2 is SQIVND in the germline V gene (reference sequence). Trimming cost V 3 bases and J 7 bases, with 10 bases left between them. The CDR3 loop spans 13 amino acids. CDR3 sequence (DNA): TGTGCCAGTAGTATTGGGGCAGGGCAGCCCCAGCATTTT. Protein product: CASSIGAGQPQHF.

V and J are TRBV27 and TRBJ2-1; 8 bases line up with TRBD1. Unmatched junction bases numbered 12, after V lost 3 bases and J lost 8 bases. The CDR3 has 16 residues. CDR1 and CDR2 (germline): MNHEY, SMNVEV (reference sequence). Here the CDR3 DNA reads TGTGCCAGCAGTTTCCCTCCGAGACAGGGGATCGATGAGCAGTTCTTC. This codes for CASSFPPRQGIDEQFF.

The genes are TRBV6-6 and TRBJ1-3; tentative D call: TRBD1 (6 bases). The V and J ends lost 0 bases and 4 bases respectively, with 13 bases between them. The CDR3 totals 16 residues. Per germline, CDR1 MNHNY and CDR2 SVGAGI (reference sequence). As DNA, the CDR3 is TGTGCCAGCAGTTACTCGATGGGGGCGAGGGGAAACACCATATATTTT. It is translated as CASSYSMGARGNTIYF.

The CDR3 loop reads CASSSRGSSTDTQYF. DNA of the CDR3: TGTGCCAGCAGCAGTCGGGGGTCTAGCACAGATACGCAGTATTTT. The chain recombines TRBV9 with TRBJ2-3; the D gene is possibly TRBD2 (6 bases). V was cut by 4 bases and J by 0 bases, with 12 bases left in between. Germline values: CDR1 SGDLS, CDR2 YYNGEE. This CDR3 comprises 15 residues.

The rearrangement links TRBV19 to TRBJ2-5; 8 bases align to TRBD1. Germline assignment: CDR1 LNHDA and CDR2 SQIVND (reference sequence). The CDR3 has 13 residues. With 8 bases clipped from V and 3 bases from J, the junction kept 5 bases outside the gene matches. The CDR3 nucleotides read TGTGCCAGTGGGAACAGGGGGGAAGAGACCCAGTACTTC. This sequence encodes CASGNRGEETQYF. The variable domain in full, with the rest retrieved from reference TRBV19 and TRBJ2-5, is DGGITQSPKYLFRKEGQNVTLSCEQNLNHDAMYWYRQDPGQGLRLIYYSQIVNDFQKGDIAEGYSVSREKKESFPLTVTSAQKNPTAFYLCASGNRGEETQYFGPGTRLLVL.

The rearrangement links TRBV2 to TRBJ1-6; D gene ambiguous. The germline CDR1 and CDR2 sequences are SNHLY and FYNNEI. The CDR3 has 14 residues. Trimming cost V 5 bases and J 7 bases, with 12 bases left between them. CDR3 protein: CASSSQVLNSPLHF. DNA of the CDR3: TGTGCCAGCAGTTCTCAGGTTCTGAATTCACCCCTCCACTTT.

The chain links TRBV5-1 to TRBJ2-7; 7 bases map to TRBD2. CDR3 length: 15 amino acids. Trimming removed 1 base from V and 2 bases from J; junction bases left unmatched: 6. From germline, CDR1 is SGHRS and CDR2 YFSETQ. In DNA, the CDR3 is TGCGCCAGCAGCTTGTTGGCTAGCGGTGCCTACGAGCAGTACTTC. Amino acid sequence: CASSLLASGAYEQYF.

This chain uses TRBV5-4 with TRBJ1-2; TRBD1 is a possible D gene (5 bases). The CDR3 loop spans 14 amino acids. The V gene's germline CDR1 is SGHNT and CDR2 YYREEE (reference sequence). The V end was cut by 6 bases, the J end by 8 bases, with 20 bases between. In DNA, the CDR3 is TGTGCCAGCACACGCGGGGGAGGGAGTGAAGGCTACACCTTC. Protein product: CASTRGGGSEGYTF.

The chain has TRBV7-9 and TRBJ1-4; perhaps TRBD1 as D (6 bases). The V gene's germline CDR1 is SEHNR and CDR2 FQNEAQ (reference sequence). V lost 4 bases, J lost 2 bases, and 14 bases lay in between. This CDR3 has 16 amino acids. The CDR3 spells CASSSRAGATNEKLFF. CDR3 sequence (DNA): TGTGCCAGCAGCTCCCGGGCGGGGGCGACTAATGAAAAACTGTTTTTT. Full variable domain (remainder filled in from reference TRBV7-9 and TRBJ1-4): DTGVSQNPRHKITKRGQNVTFRCDPISEHNRLYWYRQTLGQGPEFLTYFQNEAQLEKSRLLSDRFSAERPKGSFSTLEIQRTEQGDSAMYLCASSSRAGATNEKLFFGSGTQLSVL.

The genes are TRBV6-6 and TRBJ1-3; no clear D gene. There are 15 residues in the CDR3. Germline V CDR1 and CDR2: MNHNY, SVGAGI (reference sequence). Trimming left V 5 bases short and J 2 bases short, with 13 bases between. CDR3 loop: CASSRDLNAGNTIYF. DNA for the CDR3: TGTGCCAGCAGTCGCGACTTAAATGCTGGAAACACCATATATTTT.

This clone was seen a single time. J is TRBJ2-3 and V is TRBV5-4; 11 bases are shared with TRBD2. Looked up from germline, CDR1 is SGHNT and CDR2 is YYREEE (reference sequence). V dropped 2 bases and J dropped 4; count of bases not matched to a gene: 6. This CDR3 is built from 16 residues. The CDR3 sequence: CASSLKLAGVADTQYF. DNA for the CDR3: TGTGCCAGCAGCTTAAAACTAGCGGGAGTCGCAGATACGCAGTATTTT.

The chain links TRBV7-9 to TRBJ2-7, with D perhaps matching TRBD1 (5 bases). V was shortened by 2 bases and J by 5 bases, with 16 bases between the two germline ends. This CDR3 has 15 amino acids. Germline V CDR1 and CDR2: SEHNR, FQNEAQ (reference sequence). CDR3 region: CASSLNQGFIDEQYF. CDR3 in DNA: TGTGCCAGCAGCTTAAACCAGGGTTTTATCGACGAGCAGTACTTC.

This rearrangement joins TRBV27 to TRBJ1-2; possible D gene TRBD1, 6 bases. Germline V CDR1 and CDR2: MNHEY, SMNVEV (reference sequence). The V gene lost 0 bases and the J gene lost 5 bases, with 13 bases spanning the gap. The CDR3 has 15 amino acids. The CDR3 region has the DNA TGTGCCAGCAGTTTATCGCGGGGGCGCGGGTATGGCTACACCTTC. Its protein product is CASSLSRGRGYGYTF.